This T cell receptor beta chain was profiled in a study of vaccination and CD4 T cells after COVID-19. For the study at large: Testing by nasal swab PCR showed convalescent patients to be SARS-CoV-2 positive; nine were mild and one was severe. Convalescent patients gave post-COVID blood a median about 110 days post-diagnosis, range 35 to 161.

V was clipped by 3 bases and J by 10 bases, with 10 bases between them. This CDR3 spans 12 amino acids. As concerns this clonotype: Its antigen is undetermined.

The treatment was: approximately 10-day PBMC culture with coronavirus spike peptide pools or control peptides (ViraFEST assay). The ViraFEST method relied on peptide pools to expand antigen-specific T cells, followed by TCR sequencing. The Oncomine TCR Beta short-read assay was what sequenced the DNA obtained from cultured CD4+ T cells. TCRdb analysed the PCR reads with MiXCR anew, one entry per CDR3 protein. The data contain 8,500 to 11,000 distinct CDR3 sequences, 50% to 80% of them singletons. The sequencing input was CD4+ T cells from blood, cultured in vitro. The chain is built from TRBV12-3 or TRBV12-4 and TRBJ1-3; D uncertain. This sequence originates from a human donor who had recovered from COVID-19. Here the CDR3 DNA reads TGTGCCAGCAGTTTTGACGTTGGGACCATATATTTT. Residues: CASSFDVGTIYF.